Below, 24 T cell receptor beta chains from the same sample are listed, as sequenced in a study of radiation and T cells in renal cell carcinoma. The repertoire was sequenced with immunoSEQ multiplex PCR; TCRdb's copy has only in-frame clones and lacks some. The sample lists roughly 120,000 clones, around 83% seen once, with around 3% in the top ten. As for time point: baseline pretreatment blood. The treatment: 15 Gy SBRT to primary tumor, nephrectomy 4 weeks later. The source material was blood, sampled from a patient whose treatment included radiotherapy and nephrectomy. These TCRs come from a woman aged 55-69 years with renal cell carcinoma.

This rearrangement joins TRBV19 to TRBJ1-5; the D is unclear. The CDR3 extends over 16 amino acids. The V end lost 3 bases, the J end lost 6 bases, and 18 bases lay between the germline ends. Per germline, CDR1 LNHDA and CDR2 SQIVND (reference sequence). CDR3 nucleotides: TGTGCCAGTAGTATTATCCAGTCGGAGGTGGGTCAGCCCCAGCATTTT. It specifies CASSIIQSEVGQPQHF.

The chain combines TRBV6-5 with TRBJ2-7; D might be TRBD1 or TRBD2, each matching 5 bases. Per the germline V gene, CDR1 is MNHEY and CDR2 is SVGAGI. The CDR3 extends over 14 amino acids. Trimming took 4 bases from V and 5 from J, leaving 15 bases between them. CDR3 bases: TGTGCCAGCAGTTTAAAATCGGGGCTGGACGAGCAGTACTTC. This encodes CASSLKSGLDEQYF.

Of note for this clone: The junction departs from the called germline gene at one end, perhaps through a read error. The chain combines TRBV7-7 with TRBJ2-1; 8 bases map to TRBD1. CDR1 is SSHAT and CDR2 is FNYEAQ in the germline V gene (reference sequence). The CDR3 is 15 amino acids. CDR3 DNA sequence: TGTGCTAGCAGTCAGGGGGCGGCCTCCTACAATGAGCAGTTCTTC. Its protein is CASSQGAASYNEQFF.

The chain employs TRBV10-1 and TRBJ2-1; D is undetermined. The CDR3 runs to 14 residues. V lost 0 bases, J lost 6 bases, and 9 bases lay in between. Germline assignment: CDR1 WNHNN and CDR2 SYGVQD (reference sequence). The CDR3 loop is CASSESGALNEQFF. DNA for the CDR3: TGCGCCAGCAGTGAGTCGGGCGCCCTCAATGAGCAGTTCTTC.

The chain combines TRBV6-5 with TRBJ2-5; D is possibly TRBD1 (6 bases). Looked up from germline, CDR1 is MNHEY and CDR2 is SVGAGI. This CDR3 region has 16 residues. The V and J ends lost 2 bases and 4 bases respectively, with 17 bases between them. As DNA, the CDR3 is TGTGCCAGCAGTTACGCAAAAAACCTAGGGGGAGAGACCCAGTACTTC. Translated: CASSYAKNLGGETQYF.

This clone came up once. The rearrangement links TRBV5-1 to TRBJ2-7; 11 positions match TRBD1. This CDR3 has 15 amino acids. The trim removed 4 bases at V and 4 bases at J, leaving 7 bases unmatched. Germline loops: CDR1 SGHRS, CDR2 YFSETQ. The CDR3 DNA is TGCGCCAGCAGCCCAAGGGGACAGGGGGGATACGAGCAGTACTTC. Protein sequence: CASSPRGQGGYEQYF.

Only a few counts were recorded for this clone. CDR3 amino acids: CASNRRRYGYTF. CDR3 sequence (DNA): TGTGCCAGCAATAGGCGCCGCTATGGCTACACCTTC. This sequence joins TRBV28 and TRBJ1-2; no clear D. V was pared by 7 bases and J by 4 bases, with 10 bases between. Germline V gives CDR1 MDHEN, CDR2 SYDVKM. The CDR3 spans 12 residues.

The chain combines TRBV6-1 with TRBJ2-1, with 9 bases aligning to TRBD2. Germline V gives CDR1 MNHNS, CDR2 SASEGT. There are 13 residues in the CDR3. The CDR3 nucleotides are TGTGTCGGAGGGGCGGGGGGGCCCAATGAGCAGTTCTTC. Residues: CVGGAGGPNEQFF.

The chain combines TRBV28 with TRBJ2-7; 8 positions match TRBD2. CDR1 is MDHEN and CDR2 is SYDVKM in the germline V gene. V was clipped by 6 bases and J by 3 bases; unmatched bases: 7. This CDR3 is built from 14 residues. In DNA, the CDR3 is TGTGCCAGCAGCTCTATAGCGGGGTTCTACGAGCAGTACTTC. This codes for CASSSIAGFYEQYF.

V usage is TRBV28 and J usage is TRBJ2-5; 7 bases align to TRBD1. Germline V gene lookup returns CDR1 MDHEN and CDR2 SYDVKM. The CDR3 is made up of 14 amino acids. After removal of 6 bases from V and 1 base from J, the junction contained 5 bases not matched to a gene. The CDR3 is CASRPQGVQETQYF. DNA of the CDR3: TGTGCCAGCAGACCTCAGGGGGTCCAAGAGACCCAGTACTTC.

The chain uses TRBV19 and TRBJ2-3, with D possibly TRBD1 on 6 matching bases. Germline V gene data show CDR1 as LNHDA and CDR2 as SQIVND (reference sequence). The CDR3 length is 14 residues. The V end was cut by 5 bases, the J end by 3 bases, with 12 bases between. The CDR3 DNA is TGTGCCAGTAGTTGGGGCAGGGGTACAGATACGCAGTATTTT. It yields the protein CASSWGRGTDTQYF. The whole variable domain, filled in from reference TRBV19 and TRBJ2-3, reads DGGITQSPKYLFRKEGQNVTLSCEQNLNHDAMYWYRQDPGQGLRLIYYSQIVNDFQKGDIAEGYSVSREKKESFPLTVTSAQKNPTAFYLCASSWGRGTDTQYFGPGTRLTVL.

The genes are TRBV19 and TRBJ1-1, with 12 bases aligning to TRBD1. The CDR3 runs 17 residues. Trimming took 1 base from V and 7 from J; bases not matched to a gene: 10. The germline gives CDR1 LNHDA, CDR2 SQIVND (reference sequence). DNA for the CDR3: TGTGCCAGTAGTATAGGGGGACAGGGGGCCTCTTCGGTTGAAGCTTTCTTT. This sequence encodes CASSIGGQGASSVEAFF.

This sequence joins TRBV9 and TRBJ2-1; D not certain. Germline lookup yields CDR1 SGDLS and CDR2 YYNGEE. The CDR3 contains 12 residues. The V gene lost 2 bases and the J gene lost 4 bases, with 4 bases spanning the gap. As DNA, the CDR3 is TGTGCCAGCAGCGTGGGTTACAATGAGCAGTTCTTC. Translating it yields CASSVGYNEQFF.

This clone was counted only a few times. The V gene is TRBV14, the J gene TRBJ1-1; the D gene is possibly TRBD1 (5 bases). Looked up from germline, CDR1 is SGHDN and CDR2 is FVKESK. The CDR3 loop spans 14 amino acids. V was trimmed by 3 bases and J by 4 bases, leaving 12 bases between them. CDR3 in DNA: TGTGCCAGCAGCCAGGGGGACTGGACCACTGAAGCTTTCTTT. Translating it yields CASSQGDWTTEAFF.

This chain connects TRBV4-1 to TRBJ1-4; no reliable D call. V shed 0 bases and J shed 4 bases, with 9 bases lying between them. This CDR3 is built from 15 residues. CDR1 is MGHRA, CDR2 YSYEKL, per germline. CDR3: CASSQDPSGNEKLFF. CDR3 coding DNA: TGCGCCAGCAGCCAAGATCCCTCGGGTAATGAAAAACTGTTTTTT.

The J gene is TRBJ2-5, the V gene TRBV7-6; D is undetermined. V was cut by 1 base and J by 2 bases, with 8 bases left in between. Germline CDR1 and CDR2: SGHVS and FNYEAQ. The CDR3 is 14 residues long. The CDR3: CASSLEGRQETQYF. The CDR3 bases are TGTGCCAGCAGCTTAGAGGGCAGGCAAGAGACCCAGTACTTC. Supplemented by reference TRBV7-6 and TRBJ2-5, the full variable domain reads GAGVSQSPRYKVTKRGQDVALRCDPISGHVSLYWYRQALGQGPEFLTYFNYEAQQDKSGLPNDRFSAERPEGSISTLTIQRTEQRDSAMYRCASSLEGRQETQYFGPGTRLLVL.

The chain is built from TRBV27 and TRBJ1-1, with D unclear. The germline V gene has CDR1 MNHEY and CDR2 SMNVEV (reference sequence). Trimming removed 0 bases from V and 4 bases from J, with 12 bases in between. This CDR3 comprises 15 residues. CDR3: CASSLSWVRITEAFF. The CDR3 DNA sequence: TGTGCCAGCAGTTTATCGTGGGTAAGGATCACTGAAGCTTTCTTT.

This clone was recorded only once. The same CDR3 arises from other DNA sequences in this sample as well. The chain couples TRBV19 to TRBJ2-1; no reliable D call. The CDR3 extends over 10 amino acids. CDR1 and CDR2 from the germline V gene are LNHDA and SQIVND (reference sequence). V shed 8 bases and J shed 4 bases, with 3 bases lying between them. CDR3 residues: CASGYNEQFF. The CDR3 DNA is TGTGCCAGTGGGTACAATGAGCAGTTCTTC.

The chain links TRBV9 to TRBJ1-2, with D possibly TRBD1 on 6 matching bases. Trimming cost V 3 bases and J 1 base, with 16 bases left between them. The CDR3 length is 16 residues. Germline V gene lookup returns CDR1 SGDLS and CDR2 YYNGEE. Here the CDR3 DNA reads TGTGCCAGCAGCGGATCCCACAGGGAGGTTAACTATGGCTACACCTTC. Encoded protein: CASSGSHREVNYGYTF.

The V gene is TRBV6-5, the J gene TRBJ2-7; 9 positions match TRBD1. This CDR3 comprises 12 residues. Unmatched junction bases numbered 3, after V lost 10 bases and J lost 2 bases. Per germline, CDR1 MNHEY and CDR2 SVGAGI. In nucleotides, the CDR3 is TGTGCCACCTGGGACAGGGCCTACGAGCAGTACTTC. The encoded protein is CATWDRAYEQYF.

The chain has TRBV6-5 and TRBJ2-6, with 7 bases identical to TRBD1. Germline values: CDR1 MNHEY, CDR2 SVGAGI. Trimming took 3 bases from V and 4 from J; bases not matched to a gene: 6. The length of the CDR3 is 16 residues. The CDR3 coding sequence is TGTGCCAGCAGTTATCGACAGGGTACCGGGGCCAACGTCCTGACTTTC. Protein product: CASSYRQGTGANVLTF.

The chain carries TRBV6-5 and TRBJ1-1; no firm D call. The CDR3 has 14 amino acids. Per the germline V gene, CDR1 is MNHEY and CDR2 is SVGAGI. Trimming took off 6 bases at V and 11 bases at J, with 22 bases between the two ends. The CDR3 region is CASSYKMGGVLAFF. The CDR3 DNA sequence: TGTGCCAGCAGCTATAAAATGGGCGGGGTCTTGGCTTTCTTT.

The gene calls are TRBV7-2 and TRBJ2-7; D tentatively reads TRBD1 or TRBD2 (6 bases each). This CDR3 is built from 16 residues. Trimming cost V 0 bases and J 6 bases, with 18 bases left between them. From germline, CDR1 is SGHTA and CDR2 FQGNSA. The CDR3: CASSLALRRGAGEQYF. The CDR3 DNA reads TGTGCCAGCAGCTTAGCGCTACGGAGGGGGGCGGGCGAGCAGTACTTC.

The rearrangement links TRBV9 to TRBJ2-3; no clear D. The V end was cut by 0 bases, the J end by 0 bases, with 5 bases between. CDR3 size: 14 residues. CDR1 is SGDLS and CDR2 is YYNGEE in the germline V gene. This CDR3 reads CASSVVQSTDTQYF. The CDR3 region has the DNA TGTGCCAGCAGCGTAGTTCAAAGCACAGATACGCAGTATTTT.